The present T cell receptor (beta chain) was sequenced within a study of T cells after somatic rescue of genetic block. V dropped 3 bases and J dropped 1 base, with 10 bases sitting between them. The CDR3 has 14 amino acids. The germline V gene has CDR1 SGHRS and CDR2 YFSETQ. Sequencing was performed with immunoSEQ multiplex PCR; in TCRdb, only in-frame clones are kept and a portion is missing. The sample lists around 100,000 clones, 75% to 95% occurring once. Sequenced input: peripheral blood mononuclear cells (PBMCs). The source of this sequence is a young woman. The V gene is TRBV5-1, the J gene TRBJ1-1; D uncertain. CDR3 protein: CASSSTVKNTEAFF. CDR3 DNA sequence: TGCGCCAGCAGCTCGACGGTAAAGAACACTGAAGCTTTCTTT.